This TCR beta chain was sequenced in a study of blood T cell repertoires in COVID-19. In the study overall: The United States, Italy and Spain provided the acute and convalescent COVID-19 samples. The cDNA or gDNA used as material had been derived from T cells, B-cell-depleted T cells, or PBMCs.

V shed 4 bases and J shed 3 bases, with 13 bases lying between them. Germline-derived CDR1 and CDR2 are ENHRY and SYGVKD. There are 15 residues in the CDR3. Measured with immunoSEQ multiplex PCR; TCRdb has only the in-frame clones, and not every one. The sample records 230,000 or so clones, approximately 88% being singletons. V usage is TRBV10-3 and J usage is TRBJ1-3; weak D call: TRBD1 (5 bases). Specimen: PBMCs or T cells enriched from blood (not recorded which). This sequence originates from a woman between 35 and 50 years old with acute COVID-19. CDR3 region: CAISVQGQGGNTIYF. In nucleotides, the CDR3 is TGTGCCATCAGTGTTCAGGGCCAGGGTGGAAACACCATATATTTT.